The 4 T cell receptor beta chains presented below share a single source sample, sequenced in a study of T-cell memory formation after mild COVID-19. TCRdb analysed the 5' RACE reads with MiXCR anew, one entry per CDR3 protein. The sample has approximately 150,000 distinct CDR3 sequences; 6% to 6.5% are singletons. The sequenced sample was PBMCs or a T cell subset sorted from them (not recorded which). Source of these receptors: an adult woman who had mild COVID-19 (a few samples of this study predate the infection). Cell type and time point are not known.

V gene TRBV7-9 combines with J gene TRBJ1-5, with D possibly TRBD1 on 5 matching bases. The V and J ends lost 1 base and 6 bases respectively, with 19 bases between them. The CDR3 is made up of 17 amino acids. Germline CDR1 SEHNR, CDR2 FQNEAQ (reference sequence). The CDR3 region is CASSLVVAGRWGQPQHF. The DNA for the CDR3 is TGTGCCAGCAGCTTAGTAGTGGCAGGGCGGTGGGGTCAGCCCCAGCATTTT.

This clonotype was counted only a few times. The chain couples TRBV5-5 to TRBJ1-4; maybe TRBD1 (5 bases). Germline V lookup: CDR1 SGHKS, CDR2 YYEKEE (reference sequence). This CDR3 is 17 amino acids long. V lost 3 bases to trimming and J lost 0 bases, with 15 bases between them. CDR3 sequence: CASSSGNRIATNEKLFF. The CDR3 DNA reads TGTGCCAGCAGCTCAGGGAACAGGATAGCAACTAATGAAAAACTGTTTTTT.

There are many counts of this clonotype. The CDR3 loop reads CSASTRLLNQPQHF. The CDR3 nucleotides read TGCAGTGCTAGTACACGACTCCTCAATCAGCCCCAGCATTTT. V usage is TRBV20-1 and J usage is TRBJ1-5; D is unresolved. The germline V and J ends were trimmed by 3 bases and 3 bases, with 12 bases remaining between them. From germline, CDR1 is DFQATT and CDR2 SNEGSKA (reference sequence). The CDR3 extends over 14 amino acids.

The table lists this clonotype with a few counts. The rearrangement links TRBV7-2 to TRBJ2-1; D remains unclear. Germline V gene lookup returns CDR1 SGHTA and CDR2 FQGNSA. The CDR3 is made up of 14 amino acids. Trimming shortened V by 1 base and J by 8 bases, and 12 bases separated the two germline ends. CDR3: CASSLGSDLYEQFF. The CDR3 nucleotides read TGTGCCAGCAGCTTAGGCTCAGATCTGTATGAGCAGTTCTTC. Full variable domain (outside the CDR3, taken from reference TRBV7-2 and TRBJ2-1): GAGVSQSPSNKVTEKGKDVELRCDPISGHTALYWYRQSLGQGLEFLIYFQGNSAPDKSGLPSDRFSAERTGGSVSTLTIQRTQQEDSAVYLCASSLGSDLYEQFFGPGTRLTVL.